The 5 T cell receptor beta chains below were found in one sample sequenced in a study of T-cell memory formation after mild COVID-19. TCRdb re-analysed the 5' RACE reads in MiXCR, keeping a single row per CDR3 protein. The sample holds about 400,000 distinct CDR3 sequences, 15% to 20% seen once. The sample consisted of PBMCs or a T cell subset sorted from them (not recorded which). All receptors derive from a young man who had mild COVID-19 (a few samples of this study predate the infection). Cell type and time point are not known.

This clonotype was counted between two and nine times. V gene TRBV6-2 or TRBV6-3 combines with J gene TRBJ1-2, with D unclear. The CDR3 length is 12 residues. CDR1 and CDR2 from the germline V gene are MNHEY and SVGEGT. V gave up 6 bases and J gave up 8 bases, with 13 bases separating them. CDR3 region: CASRESWSGYTF. In nucleotides, the CDR3 is TGTGCCAGCAGGGAGAGTTGGAGCGGCTACACCTTC.

This chain links TRBV5-1 with TRBJ2-5; D is unclear. Germline V gene data show CDR1 as SGHRS and CDR2 as YFSETQ. V gave up 3 bases and J gave up 5 bases, with 11 bases separating them. The CDR3 covers 13 residues. CDR3 sequence (DNA): TGCGCCAGCAGCTCAGACATCCACGAGACCCAGTACTTC. Translation: CASSSDIHETQYF.

The chain employs TRBV7-2 and TRBJ2-1; TRBD2 aligns across 10 bases. CDR1 SGHTA and CDR2 FQGNSA come from the germline V gene. With V trimmed by 5 bases and J by 8 bases, 9 bases remained unmatched. This CDR3 contains 15 residues. CDR3 sequence reads: CASSPGTSAVDEQFF. CDR3 nucleotide sequence: TGTGCCAGCAGCCCGGGGACTAGCGCCGTCGATGAGCAGTTCTTC.

The CDR3 loop is CASSETGGPNTGELFF. The CDR3 DNA follows: TGTGCCAGCAGCGAGACGGGAGGCCCGAACACCGGGGAGCTGTTTTTT. The chain is built from TRBV9 and TRBJ2-2; the match to TRBD2 covers 7 bases. Germline CDR1 SGDLS, CDR2 YYNGEE. Trimming removed 3 bases from V and 0 bases from J; junction bases left unmatched: 5. The CDR3 loop spans 16 amino acids.

This chain links TRBV12-5 with TRBJ2-3, with D perhaps matching TRBD1 (6 bases). V lost 6 bases to trimming and J lost 1 base, with 8 bases between them. The germline V gene has CDR1 LGHNT and CDR2 FRNRAP. This CDR3 region has 13 residues. The CDR3 loop is CASGAGGTDTQYF. The CDR3 nucleotides are TGTGCTAGTGGGGCAGGGGGCACAGATACGCAGTATTTT.